The 32 T cell receptor beta chains presented below share a single source sample, sequenced in a study of cytomegalovirus exposure and HLA in healthy donors. Researchers ran the PCR with 60 Vbeta and 13 Jbeta primers. The assay was immunoSEQ multiplex PCR, and TCRdb's table has in-frame clones only and misses some. The table includes around 150,000 clones, about 76% detected once. Sample: PBMCs. These receptors were taken from a female donor in good health and CMV-seronegative.

The chain links TRBV5-1 to TRBJ1-1; D unclear. CDR3 size: 14 residues. Germline V gene data show CDR1 as SGHRS and CDR2 as YFSETQ. Trimming removed 0 bases at V and 2 bases at J, with 8 bases between. The CDR3 region has the DNA TGCGCCAGCAGCTTGGGCGGAGCCAACACTGAAGCTTTCTTT. It encodes CASSLGGANTEAFF.

J is TRBJ2-1 and V is TRBV14, with 7 bases fitting TRBD2. Germline trimming cut 4 bases from V and 10 bases from J; bases unmatched to any gene: 7. Looked up from germline, CDR1 is SGHDN and CDR2 is FVKESK. The CDR3 has 13 residues. CDR3 nucleotides: TGTGCCAGCAGCCGATTCCAAGCGGGGGAGCAGTTCTTC. Translation: CASSRFQAGEQFF.

This chain links TRBV4-1 with TRBJ2-5, with 8 bases that match TRBD1. This CDR3 spans 14 amino acids. The germline V gene encodes CDR1 MGHRA and CDR2 YSYEKL. J gave up 2 bases and V 3 bases, and 2 bases lay outside the gene matches. CDR3: CASSQRQGQETQYF. The CDR3 region has the DNA TGCGCCAGCAGCCAGCGACAGGGGCAAGAGACCCAGTACTTC.

This sequence joins TRBV5-1 and TRBJ2-5; D remains ambiguous. Trimming stripped 0 bases from V and 2 bases from J, with 5 bases between. This CDR3 spans 13 amino acids. The germline V gene encodes CDR1 SGHRS and CDR2 YFSETQ. CDR3 sequence: CASSLASQETQYF. CDR3 nucleotide sequence: TGCGCCAGCAGCTTGGCCTCGCAAGAGACCCAGTACTTC.

The rearrangement links TRBV2 to TRBJ1-2; 9 bases agree with TRBD1. The germline V gene encodes CDR1 SNHLY and CDR2 FYNNEI. The CDR3 runs 15 residues. Germline trimming cut 5 bases from V and 9 bases from J; bases unmatched to any gene: 13. The CDR3 DNA sequence: TGTGCCAGCAGTCGTTCCCCGCGGGGACAGGGAAGCTACACCTTC. Amino acid sequence: CASSRSPRGQGSYTF.

J is TRBJ1-1 and V is TRBV7-2; weak D call: TRBD1 (5 bases). In germline, CDR1 is SGHTA, CDR2 FQGNSA. Trimming removed 6 bases from V and 0 bases from J, with 14 bases in between. The CDR3 length is 15 residues. The CDR3 DNA reads as TGTGCCAGCAGGCTAGGGGCAGCCATGAACACTGAAGCTTTCTTT. Its translation is CASRLGAAMNTEAFF.

The genes are TRBV6-1 and TRBJ1-4; the D is unclear. Trimming cost V 1 base and J 0 bases, with 12 bases left between them. In germline, CDR1 is MNHNS, CDR2 SASEGT. This CDR3 comprises 17 residues. CDR3 coding DNA: TGTGCCAGCAGTGAAGTAGCACTCCTTGCAACTAATGAAAAACTGTTTTTT. It codes for CASSEVALLATNEKLFF.

The sample holds one count of this clone. The chain uses TRBV7-9 and TRBJ2-6; D is possibly TRBD1 (6 bases). The V gene lost 0 bases and the J gene lost 11 bases, with 8 bases spanning the gap. The CDR3 contains 13 residues. Per germline, CDR1 SEHNR and CDR2 FQNEAQ (reference sequence). CDR3 residues: CASSLAGGYVLTF. The CDR3 coding sequence is TGTGCCAGCAGCTTAGCAGGGGGTTACGTCCTGACTTTC.

The V and J genes are TRBV7-2 and TRBJ1-1; no firm D call. CDR1 is SGHTA, CDR2 FQGNSA, per germline. The CDR3 is 15 amino acids. Trimming removed 2 bases from V and 0 bases from J, with 10 bases in between. CDR3 region: CASSLLPGMNTEAFF. DNA for the CDR3: TGTGCCAGCAGCTTACTCCCGGGGATGAACACTGAAGCTTTCTTT.

DNA for the CDR3: TGTGCCAGCAGTTACTCTAAGGGGGCCAGAGGAAACACCATATATTTT. This translates into CASSYSKGARGNTIYF. The J gene is TRBJ1-3, the V gene TRBV6-6, with 7 bases aligning to TRBD1. Unmatched junction bases numbered 6, after V lost 0 bases and J lost 4 bases. CDR3 size: 16 residues. Germline CDR1 and CDR2: MNHNY and SVGAGI (reference sequence).

Points on this clone: At one end the junction does not follow the germline gene, possibly because of a read error. This chain joins TRBV6-1 and TRBJ1-2; TRBD1 matches at 7 bases. The V gene's germline CDR1 is MNHNS and CDR2 SASEGT. This CDR3 spans 14 amino acids. The CDR3 nucleotides read TGTGCCAGCAGGGAAGACAGGGTATCCTATGGCTACACCTTC. Protein: CASREDRVSYGYTF.

This clone was counted between two and nine times. The CDR3 sequence: CASSLDRGAGNTIYF. The CDR3 region has the DNA TGTGCCAGCAGCTTAGACAGGGGCGCAGGAAACACCATATATTTT. The chain joins TRBV11-2 to TRBJ1-3; a possible D gene is TRBD1 (6 bases). Between the trimmed V and J ends, which lost 0 bases and 4 bases, there was a span of 10 bases. CDR1 and CDR2 (germline): SGHAT, FQNNGV. The CDR3 totals 15 residues.

This chain uses TRBV6-5 with TRBJ1-1; 7 bases align to TRBD1. The CDR3 totals 15 residues. Germline trimming cut 6 bases from V and 2 bases from J; bases unmatched to any gene: 9. Germline V gene data show CDR1 as MNHEY and CDR2 as SVGAGI. This CDR3 is CASRRSGQHNTEAFF. The CDR3 DNA follows: TGTGCCAGCAGGAGGTCGGGACAGCATAACACTGAAGCTTTCTTT.

The J gene is TRBJ1-1, the V gene TRBV2, with TRBD1 as a possible D gene (5 bases). CDR1 SNHLY and CDR2 FYNNEI come from the germline V gene. This CDR3 is built from 11 residues. The CDR3 is CVAGPYTEAFF. The CDR3 DNA sequence: TGTGTGGCGGGGCCTTACACTGAAGCTTTCTTT.

This chain joins TRBV9 and TRBJ1-2, with D perhaps matching TRBD1 (5 bases). The germline V gene encodes CDR1 SGDLS and CDR2 YYNGEE. Trimming left V 0 bases short and J 4 bases short, with 10 bases between. The CDR3 covers 14 residues. CDR3 region: CASSVAYGGYGYTF. The CDR3 DNA reads as TGTGCCAGCAGCGTAGCCTACGGGGGCTATGGCTACACCTTC.

The chain carries TRBV9 and TRBJ2-7; a possible D gene is TRBD2 (5 bases). Germline V lookup: CDR1 SGDLS, CDR2 YYNGEE. The CDR3 is made up of 11 amino acids. Trimming pared 3 bases from V and 6 bases from J, leaving 7 bases between. CDR3 bases: TGTGCCAGCAGCGCCGGAGGCGAGCAGTACTTC. Encoded protein: CASSAGGEQYF.

This clone was observed a handful of times. The chain is built from TRBV9 and TRBJ2-7, with 8 positions matching TRBD2. J lost 5 bases, V lost 7 bases, and 11 bases had no gene match. The germline gives CDR1 SGDLS, CDR2 YYNGEE. This CDR3 has 14 amino acids. The CDR3 sequence is CASAPYGGANEQYF. The CDR3, as DNA: TGTGCCAGCGCCCCCTACGGGGGGGCAAACGAGCAGTACTTC.

The gene calls are TRBV19 and TRBJ2-1; 12 positions agree with TRBD2. This CDR3 is 18 amino acids long. Germline trimming cut 3 bases from V and 7 bases from J; bases unmatched to any gene: 13. CDR1 LNHDA and CDR2 SQIVND come from the germline V gene (reference sequence). The CDR3 reads CASSIKLAGGISLNEQFF. The DNA of the CDR3 is TGTGCCAGTAGTATTAAACTAGCGGGGGGCATTAGTTTGAATGAGCAGTTCTTC.

V gene TRBV29-1 combines with J gene TRBJ2-3, with 8 bases fitting TRBD2. Germline V gives CDR1 SQVTM, CDR2 ANQGSEA. This CDR3 comprises 14 residues. V shed 3 bases and J 6 bases; nucleotides not matched to a gene: 8. The CDR3 coding sequence is TGCAGCGTTGATGGCCAGCGGGGGAGCGATACGCAGTATTTT. Protein product: CSVDGQRGSDTQYF.

On this clone: Other DNA sequences from this sample encode an identical CDR3 as well. This rearrangement joins TRBV5-1 to TRBJ2-5, with a tentative D call TRBD1 (6 bases). This CDR3 is built from 14 residues. The germline V and J ends were trimmed by 1 base and 4 bases, with 11 bases remaining between them. Germline CDR1 reads SGHRS; CDR2 reads YFSETQ. The CDR3, as DNA: TGCGCCAGCAGCTTGTCTGGGGGCGGAGAGACCCAGTACTTC. Its protein product is CASSLSGGGETQYF.

The rearrangement uses TRBV5-4 and TRBJ1-6, with D possibly TRBD1 on 5 matching bases. Trimming shortened V by 3 bases and J by 4 bases, and 8 bases separated the two germline ends. The CDR3 is 14 amino acids. The germline CDR1 and CDR2 sequences are SGHNT and YYREEE (reference sequence). The CDR3 DNA reads as TGTGCCAGCAGCTCCCAGGGTTATAATTCACCCCTCCACTTT. Translated: CASSSQGYNSPLHF.

The gene calls are TRBV6-5 and TRBJ2-2, with 12 bases fitting TRBD1. The V and J ends lost 5 bases and 6 bases, in that order; junction bases with no gene match: 4. The CDR3 covers 15 residues. Germline V gives CDR1 MNHEY, CDR2 SVGAGI. CDR3 bases: TGTGCCAGCAGTGGGACAGGGGGCGAGTCCGGGGAGCTGTTTTTT. Its translation: CASSGTGGESGELFF.

The J gene is TRBJ2-3, the V gene TRBV5-1; weak D call: TRBD1 (6 bases). Germline V gives CDR1 SGHRS, CDR2 YFSETQ. The CDR3 is 16 residues long. Trimming removed 4 bases at V and 1 base at J, with 16 bases between. CDR3 in DNA: TGCGCCAGCAGCGCGAACAGGGACGGGGGCACAGATACGCAGTATTTT. Its protein is CASSANRDGGTDTQYF.

The chain has TRBV2 and TRBJ1-6; D ambiguous. V dropped 8 bases and J dropped 0 bases, with 8 bases sitting between them. The germline V gene encodes CDR1 SNHLY and CDR2 FYNNEI. The CDR3 has 14 amino acids. The CDR3 sequence is CASFVSSYNSPLHF. Written as DNA, the CDR3 is TGTGCCAGCTTCGTGAGCTCCTATAATTCACCCCTCCACTTT.

The chain recombines TRBV6-1 with TRBJ2-7, with TRBD2 identical over 10 bases. V dropped 2 bases and J dropped 0; count of bases not matched to a gene: 1. Per the germline V gene, CDR1 is MNHNS and CDR2 is SASEGT. This CDR3 spans 15 amino acids. The DNA for the CDR3 is TGTGCCAGCAGTGAACTAGCGGGGGCCTCCTACGAGCAGTACTTC. This encodes CASSELAGASYEQYF.

The sample holds a few counts of this clone. The rearrangement joins TRBV19 to TRBJ1-2; 8 positions agree with TRBD1. V shed 6 bases, J shed 8 bases, and the junction held 11 bases outside the gene matches. The length of the CDR3 is 14 residues. CDR1 and CDR2 (germline): LNHDA, SQIVND (reference sequence). Here the CDR3 reads CASSQRQGALGYTF. The CDR3 region has the DNA TGTGCCAGTAGCCAAAGGCAGGGGGCGTTGGGCTACACCTTC.

V and J are TRBV30 and TRBJ2-5; D is perhaps TRBD1 (6 bases). Matching the DNA end better, TRBJ2-7 makes the J call doubtful. Germline-derived CDR1 and CDR2 are GTSNPN and SVGIG (reference sequence). CDR3 size: 12 residues. The CDR3 coding sequence is TGTGCCTGGGGACAGCGTTGGGACGAGCAGTACTTC. It is translated as CAWGQRWDEQYF.

V and J are TRBV9 and TRBJ1-1, with D possibly matching TRBD1 (5 bases). Germline CDR1 is SGDLS and CDR2 is YYNGEE. The CDR3 runs to 12 residues. The V end lost 3 bases, the J end lost 4 bases, and 7 bases lay between the germline ends. CDR3 region: CASSGRGTEAFF. The CDR3 DNA sequence: TGTGCCAGCAGCGGGAGGGGCACTGAAGCTTTCTTT.

This chain uses TRBV7-2 with TRBJ1-2; D uncertain. Germline-derived CDR1 and CDR2 are SGHTA and FQGNSA. With 4 bases removed from V and 8 bases from J, the gap between germline ends came to 14 bases. CDR3 length: 13 residues. CDR3 nucleotides: TGTGCCAGCAGCTCCGGAACCAGCGGCGGCTACACCTTC. Its protein product is CASSSGTSGGYTF.

This chain joins TRBV6-5 and TRBJ2-7, with TRBD2 matching 8 bases. This CDR3 spans 14 amino acids. Germline assignment: CDR1 MNHEY and CDR2 SVGAGI. The V gene end was trimmed by 6 bases and the J gene end by 2 bases; junction bases not matched to a gene: 6. In DNA form, the CDR3 reads TGTGCCAGCAGCCCCGGGAGGGGCCCCTACGAGCAGTACTTC. Its protein is CASSPGRGPYEQYF.

The chain joins TRBV7-3 to TRBJ1-1; D gene uncertain. The CDR3 runs 14 residues. Trimming cost V 3 bases and J 5 bases, with 13 bases left between them. Germline V CDR1 and CDR2: SGHTA, FQGTGA. CDR3: CASSFNPPGTEAFF. In DNA, the CDR3 is TGTGCCAGCAGCTTCAACCCCCCCGGGACTGAAGCTTTCTTT.

Note on this clone: Different DNA sequences within this sample yield the same CDR3. The chain joins TRBV5-4 to TRBJ2-2, with 14 bases matching TRBD2. The CDR3 is 16 amino acids. CDR1 is SGHNT and CDR2 is YYREEE in the germline V gene (reference sequence). Germline trimming cut 4 bases from V and 4 bases from J; bases unmatched to any gene: 3. The CDR3 here is CASSPGTSGSTGELFF. In nucleotides, the CDR3 is TGTGCCAGCAGCCCAGGGACTAGCGGGAGCACCGGGGAGCTGTTTTTT.